The 22 T cell receptor beta chains below were found in one sample sequenced in a study of T cell changes during pregnancy in multiple sclerosis. The protocol was immunoSEQ multiplex PCR, while the TCRdb copy is restricted to in-frame clones and leaves out a portion. Altogether 50,000 or so clones are present, 85% to 90% being singletons, with the ten largest covering 8% to 9.5%. The material was CD8+ T cells from peripheral blood mononuclear cells, obtained in the second trimester of pregnancy. The receptors shown here come from a female donor with multiple sclerosis, enrolled in a pregnancy study.

The genes are TRBV2 and TRBJ1-4, with D perhaps matching TRBD1 (5 bases). Germline V gene data show CDR1 as SNHLY and CDR2 as FYNNEI. V lost 5 bases, J lost 6 bases, and 13 bases lay in between. CDR3 length: 14 residues. CDR3 residues: CASSHPGYDEKLFF. The CDR3 nucleotides are TGTGCCAGCAGTCACCCAGGGTATGATGAAAAACTGTTTTTT.

The chain couples TRBV4-1 to TRBJ2-1, with 10 positions matching TRBD2. Germline V gene lookup returns CDR1 MGHRA and CDR2 YSYEKL. With V trimmed by 0 bases and J by 4 bases, 0 bases remained unmatched. This CDR3 is built from 15 residues. The chain's CDR3 is CASSQDSGGYNEQFF. The CDR3, as DNA: TGCGCCAGCAGCCAAGATAGCGGGGGGTACAATGAGCAGTTCTTC.

The chain is built from TRBV11-1 and TRBJ1-2, with D uncertain. Trimming stripped 1 base from V and 2 bases from J, with 11 bases between. CDR3 length: 15 residues. In germline, CDR1 is SGHAT, CDR2 FQDESV (reference sequence). Here the CDR3 reads CASSLGAATNYGYTF. The CDR3 bases are TGTGCCAGCAGCTTAGGGGCAGCTACAAACTATGGCTACACCTTC.

The rearrangement uses TRBV6-5 and TRBJ2-1; a possible D gene is TRBD2 (6 bases). The CDR3 sequence is 14 residues long. Trimming stripped 8 bases from V and 0 bases from J, with 11 bases between. The germline CDR1 and CDR2 sequences are MNHEY and SVGAGI. CDR3 nucleotides: TGTGCCAGCGGGGTAGCGGACTCCTACAATGAGCAGTTCTTC. It translates to CASGVADSYNEQFF.

This rearrangement joins TRBV5-8 to TRBJ1-2, with D possibly being TRBD1 (5 bases). The CDR3 sequence is 14 residues long. Trimming cost V 0 bases and J 4 bases, with 10 bases left between them. CDR1 SGHTS and CDR2 YDEGEE come from the germline V gene. The CDR3 DNA is TGTGCCAGCAGCTTGGCAGGGCCCTCCTATGGCTACACCTTC. Protein product: CASSLAGPSYGYTF.

This chain links TRBV6-5 with TRBJ1-5; D ambiguous. Trimming took off 0 bases at V and 1 base at J, with 7 bases between the two ends. CDR1 is MNHEY, CDR2 SVGAGI, per germline. The CDR3 loop spans 15 amino acids. CDR3 sequence reads: CASSYSTGSNQPQHF. CDR3 nucleotides: TGTGCCAGCAGTTACTCGACGGGGAGCAATCAGCCCCAGCATTTT.

The CDR3 spells CASSGRRHTEAFF. Written as DNA, the CDR3 is TGTGCCAGCAGTGGAAGGAGGCACACTGAAGCTTTCTTT. The rearrangement joins TRBV6-1 to TRBJ1-1, with D unclear. The CDR3 length is 13 residues. V lost 4 bases and J 3 bases, leaving 9 bases between the germline ends. Germline CDR1 is MNHNS and CDR2 is SASEGT.

The chain has TRBV7-6 and TRBJ2-2; 10 bases match TRBD2. Germline assignment: CDR1 SGHVS and CDR2 FNYEAQ. The V gene end was trimmed by 5 bases and the J gene end by 7 bases; junction bases not matched to a gene: 13. The CDR3 sequence is 17 residues long. The CDR3 sequence: CASSPQLSGGAGGELFF. In nucleotides, the CDR3 is TGTGCCAGCAGCCCCCAACTCAGCGGGGGGGCCGGCGGGGAGCTGTTTTTT.

This chain joins TRBV9 and TRBJ2-1; 13 positions match TRBD2. V dropped 0 bases and J dropped 2; count of bases not matched to a gene: 8. The CDR3 length is 19 residues. CDR1 SGDLS and CDR2 YYNGEE come from the germline V gene. Here the CDR3 reads CASSVGLAGGSVPYNEQFF. In DNA form, the CDR3 reads TGTGCCAGCAGCGTAGGACTAGCGGGGGGCTCGGTGCCCTACAATGAGCAGTTCTTC.

This chain uses TRBV27 with TRBJ2-1; a weak D match, TRBD2 (6 bases). The CDR3 is 11 residues long. V was clipped by 2 bases and J by 14 bases, with 10 bases between them. Per the germline V gene, CDR1 is MNHEY and CDR2 is SMNVEV (reference sequence). The CDR3: CASSLGGLEFF. As DNA, the CDR3 is TGTGCCAGCAGTTTAGGAGGGTTGGAGTTCTTC.

The chain recombines TRBV27 with TRBJ1-1; D gene uncertain. The CDR3 length is 13 residues. Germline V gene lookup returns CDR1 MNHEY and CDR2 SMNVEV (reference sequence). Trimming pared 3 bases from V and 7 bases from J, leaving 12 bases between. Written as DNA, the CDR3 is TGTGCCAGCAGTTTTGGCCGGGTGGGTGAAGCTTTCTTT. Translated, it gives CASSFGRVGEAFF.

The chain has TRBV2 and TRBJ2-1, with 8 bases fitting TRBD2. Per germline, CDR1 SNHLY and CDR2 FYNNEI. The V segment lost 6 bases and the J segment 8 bases; nucleotides outside the gene matches: 9. The CDR3 contains 14 residues. CDR3: CASRDTGGAYEQFF. CDR3 nucleotides: TGTGCCAGCAGGGATACCGGGGGGGCCTATGAGCAGTTCTTC.

This clone was counted once. V usage is TRBV9 and J usage is TRBJ2-2; 9 nucleotides line up with TRBD1. Per germline, CDR1 SGDLS and CDR2 YYNGEE. V shed 6 bases and J 2 bases; nucleotides not matched to a gene: 5. The CDR3 runs 15 residues. This CDR3 reads CASTPTGGNTGELFF. CDR3 DNA: TGTGCCAGCACCCCGACAGGGGGAAACACCGGGGAGCTGTTTTTT. Filled out from reference TRBV9 and TRBJ2-2, the complete variable domain reads DSGVTQTPKHLITATGQRVTLRCSPRSGDLSVYWYQQSLDQGLQFLIQYYNGEERAKGNILERFSAQQFPDLHSELNLSSLELGDSALYFCASTPTGGNTGELFFGEGSRLTVL.

By frequency in the sample, this clone is medium-sized. This chain joins TRBV4-1 and TRBJ1-5; D call uncertain. This CDR3 has 14 residues. V gave up 5 bases and J gave up 0 bases, with 8 bases separating them. Germline CDR1 reads MGHRA; CDR2 reads YSYEKL. The chain's CDR3 is CASSTEDSNQPQHF. For the CDR3, the DNA is TGCGCCAGCAGCACTGAGGATAGCAATCAGCCCCAGCATTTT.

Turning to this clone: A much larger clone sits a single nucleotide away, making a read error possible. The genes are TRBV27 and TRBJ2-1; D perhaps matches TRBD1 (6 bases). The CDR3 is made up of 13 amino acids. Germline V gives CDR1 MNHEY, CDR2 SMNVEV (reference sequence). Trimming left V 2 bases short and J 4 bases short, with 6 bases between. In DNA form, the CDR3 reads TGTGCCAGCAGTTTAACAGGGTACAATGAGCAGTTCTTC. Protein product: CASSLTGYNEQFF.

The J gene is TRBJ2-7, the V gene TRBV6-5, with a tentative D call TRBD1 (5 bases). V dropped 6 bases and J dropped 0 bases, with 15 bases sitting between them. This CDR3 contains 15 residues. Germline assignment: CDR1 MNHEY and CDR2 SVGAGI. The CDR3 region is CASRPRQSSSYEQYF. DNA of the CDR3: TGTGCCAGCAGGCCCAGACAGAGTAGCTCCTACGAGCAGTACTTC.

This clone was seen only once. The chain couples TRBV5-4 to TRBJ2-3; D call uncertain. This CDR3 spans 12 amino acids. V lost 0 bases, J lost 4 bases, and 3 bases lay in between. Germline V CDR1 and CDR2: SGHNT, YYREEE (reference sequence). CDR3 amino acids: CASSLAADTQYF. In DNA form, the CDR3 reads TGTGCCAGCAGCTTGGCGGCAGATACGCAGTATTTT.

This rearrangement joins TRBV5-1 to TRBJ2-3; TRBD2 matches at 14 bases. The CDR3 covers 17 residues. CDR1 and CDR2 from the germline V gene are SGHRS and YFSETQ. The V and J ends lost 4 bases and 4 bases, in that order; junction bases with no gene match: 8. The DNA of the CDR3 is TGCGCCAGCAGCGCCGAACCGACTAGCGGGGGGGCAGATACGCAGTATTTT. This translates into CASSAEPTSGGADTQYF.

The V and J genes are TRBV9 and TRBJ2-5; TRBD2 aligns across 8 bases. The length of the CDR3 is 14 residues. Germline CDR1 is SGDLS and CDR2 is YYNGEE. Losses at the gene ends were 2 bases for V and 0 bases for J; bases not matched to a gene: 0. DNA for the CDR3: TGTGCCAGCAGCGTTAGCGGGAACCAAGAGACCCAGTACTTC. It yields the protein CASSVSGNQETQYF.

This rearrangement joins TRBV5-1 to TRBJ1-2, with D possibly being TRBD1 (6 bases). CDR3 size: 14 residues. V was cut by 4 bases and J by 3 bases, with 13 bases left in between. Looked up from germline, CDR1 is SGHRS and CDR2 is YFSETQ. The CDR3 nucleotides are TGCGCCAGCAGCCCCGGCGGGGGCGACTATGGCTACACCTTC. Translated, it gives CASSPGGGDYGYTF. The whole variable domain, filled in from reference TRBV5-1 and TRBJ1-2, reads KAGVTQTPRYLIKTRGQQVTLSCSPISGHRSVSWYQQTPGQGLQFLFEYFSETQRNKGNFPGRFSGRQFSNSRSEMNVSTLELGDSALYLCASSPGGGDYGYTFGSGTRLTVV.

The rearrangement links TRBV10-2 to TRBJ2-3; TRBD2 aligns across 11 bases. Germline V gene data show CDR1 as WSHSY and CDR2 as SAAADI. After removal of 6 bases from V and 4 bases from J, the junction contained 15 bases not matched to a gene. CDR3 length: 18 residues. CDR3 bases: TGCGCCAGCAGCTATAGCCCCATTACGGGACTAGCGGCAGATACGCAGTATTTT. Translated: CASSYSPITGLAADTQYF.

The chain has TRBV7-6 and TRBJ2-1; tentative D call: TRBD1 (6 bases). Per the germline V gene, CDR1 is SGHVS and CDR2 is FNYEAQ. The CDR3 length is 14 residues. The ends were cut back, 5 bases at V and 7 bases at J, with 15 bases in the middle. The CDR3 protein is CASSVTGDLNEQFF. Written as DNA, the CDR3 is TGTGCCAGCAGCGTGACAGGAGACTTAAATGAGCAGTTCTTC.